This T cell receptor delta chain was sequenced for a study of Vδ1+ human thymocytes. Sequences come from RNA converted to cDNA by reverse transcription. Multiplex PCR used pooled V-gene forward primers and a constant-region reverse primer to amplify CDR3s. TCRdb re-identified clones in the multiplex PCR reads via CATT. The repertoire holds more than 50,000 delta-chain clones, around 15% seen once, with roughly 0.5% in the top ten. To note about this clone: Its antigen is not known. An end of the junction differs from the germline gene, which may be a read error. The same CDR3 is also encoded by other DNA sequences in this sample.

Findings and limits, study-wide: Thymic TRG and TRD repertoires appeared highly polyclonal, with Gaussian CDR3 length distributions.

CDR3 length: 12 residues. CDR1 and CDR2 from the germline V gene are GEAIGNYY and EKD. The rearrangement uses TRDV2 and TRDJ1; D gene unclear. The sample comprised Vdelta1+ gamma-delta thymocytes from the thymus. Subset denoted: FACS-sorted CD3+ TCRalphabeta- TCRVdelta1+ TCRVdelta2- thymocytes. This clonotype was sampled from a boy in the first two years of life who had congenital heart surgery. CDR3 sequence (DNA): TGTGCCTGTGCCCAGTACACCGATAAACTCATCTTC. It is translated as CACAQYTDKLIF.